The 23 T cell receptor beta chains reported below all come from one sample, sequenced in a study of blood T cells in healthy people across ages. Together with a sample-barcoded 5' primer, a J-beta primer mix was included in a second PCR lasting 7 to 11 cycles. TCRdb called the 5' RACE reads again in MiXCR, with one record for every CDR3 protein. Here the sample spans under 850,000 distinct CDR3 sequences, roughly 35% being singletons. Sequencing was carried out using blood. The receptors come from a young man in good health.

This clonotype was seen more than once but under ten times. V is TRBV20-1 and J is TRBJ2-7; D is uncertain. Germline lookup yields CDR1 DFQATT and CDR2 SNEGSKA (reference sequence). There are 12 residues in the CDR3. V shed 6 bases and J shed 1 base, with 10 bases lying between them. Here the CDR3 DNA reads TGCAGTGCCCGTGACGGATCCTACGAGCAGTACTTC. Amino acid sequence: CSARDGSYEQYF.

This chain links TRBV29-1 with TRBJ2-1, with 9 bases fitting TRBD2. CDR3 size: 15 residues. CDR1 SQVTM and CDR2 ANQGSEA come from the germline V gene. V was pared by 3 bases and J by 3 bases, with 6 bases of the junction left unmatched. CDR3 amino acids: CSVDLRGGDYNEQFF. As DNA, the CDR3 is TGCAGCGTTGATTTACGCGGGGGGGACTACAATGAGCAGTTCTTC.

The chain combines TRBV10-3 with TRBJ2-1; a possible D gene is TRBD1 (6 bases). This CDR3 spans 12 amino acids. V was pared by 10 bases and J by 10 bases, with 17 bases between. CDR1 is ENHRY, CDR2 SYGVKD, per germline. CDR3 protein: CATRDTSYEQFF. In DNA, the CDR3 is TGTGCCACCAGGGACACCTCCTACGAGCAGTTCTTC.

This clonotype was picked up a small number of times. The chain has TRBV12-3 or TRBV12-4 and TRBJ2-1, with TRBD2 matching 8 bases. J gave up 13 bases and V 5 bases, and 7 bases lay outside the gene matches. The CDR3 loop spans 12 amino acids. Here the CDR3 DNA reads TGTGCCAGCAGTATCGGACTAGCAGATCAGTTCTTC. Translating it yields CASSIGLADQFF.

This chain joins TRBV20-1 and TRBJ2-7; 8 nucleotides line up with TRBD2. Germline-derived CDR1 and CDR2 are DFQATT and SNEGSKA (reference sequence). The junction had 6 bases not matched to a gene; V was cut back by 3 bases and J by 5 bases. The CDR3 runs to 13 residues. The CDR3 DNA reads TGCAGTGCTAGGGGACTAGTCGCCCACGAGCAGTACTTC. Its protein product is CSARGLVAHEQYF.

V gene TRBV12-3 or TRBV12-4 combines with J gene TRBJ2-3; unclear D gene. CDR3 size: 14 residues. Trimming took 4 bases from V and 2 from J, leaving 10 bases between them. Here the CDR3 DNA reads TGTGCCAGCAGTTGGACGGCGAACACAGATACGCAGTATTTT. This encodes CASSWTANTDTQYF.

With respect to this clonotype: A much bigger clone sits one base away, suggesting this may be a read error. This chain uses TRBV28 with TRBJ1-5; maybe TRBD1 (5 bases). Germline V gives CDR1 MDHEN, CDR2 SYDVKM. This CDR3 has 15 residues. Trimming took off 6 bases at V and 1 base at J, with 13 bases between the two ends. CDR3 sequence reads: CASSPGTESNQPQHF. CDR3 nucleotides: TGTGCCAGCAGCCCCGGGACGGAGAGCAATCAGCCCCAGCATTTT.

The chain combines TRBV5-1 with TRBJ2-5; D remains ambiguous. The CDR3 runs to 14 residues. The ends were cut back, 0 bases at V and 7 bases at J, with 13 bases in the middle. CDR1 is SGHRS and CDR2 is YFSETQ in the germline V gene. CDR3 nucleotide sequence: TGCGCCAGCAGCTTGGCTACCTCTGGTGGGACCCAGTACTTC. Translation: CASSLATSGGTQYF.

As DNA, the CDR3 is TGTGCCAGGCTCCGGGGGAATGAGCAGTTCTTC. This gives the protein CARLRGNEQFF. V is TRBV2 and J is TRBJ2-1, with TRBD2 as a possible D gene (6 bases). The CDR3 contains 11 residues. Germline V gene data show CDR1 as SNHLY and CDR2 as FYNNEI. Trimming took off 9 bases at V and 7 bases at J, with 10 bases between the two ends.

This rearrangement joins TRBV10-3 to TRBJ2-7; TRBD2 matches at 7 bases. V trimming: 8 bases; J trimming: 7 bases; junction bases outside the gene matches: 14. From germline, CDR1 is ENHRY and CDR2 SYGVKD. The CDR3 extends over 14 amino acids. DNA for the CDR3: TGTGCCATCGGAAGCGGGGCCTTCAACAATGAGCAGTACTTC. Its translation is CAIGSGAFNNEQYF.

The V gene is TRBV6-5, the J gene TRBJ2-7, with a possible D match to TRBD1 (5 bases). The CDR3 contains 14 residues. The germline V gene has CDR1 MNHEY and CDR2 SVGAGI. V dropped 5 bases and J dropped 0 bases, with 11 bases sitting between them. The CDR3 sequence is CASSPTGDSYEQYF. For the CDR3, the DNA is TGTGCCAGCAGTCCTACAGGAGACTCCTACGAGCAGTACTTC.

Turning to this clonotype: A read error may be the cause here, since a much bigger clone is one base away. This chain joins TRBV20-1 and TRBJ2-7; 10 nucleotides match TRBD1. This CDR3 comprises 15 residues. The ends lost 6 bases at V and 1 base at J; junction bases unmatched: 9. CDR1 is DFQATT, CDR2 SNEGSKA, per germline (reference sequence). This CDR3 is CSAKPLDRGSYEQYF. The DNA for the CDR3 is TGCAGTGCAAAACCCTTGGACAGGGGGTCCTACGAGCAGTACTTC.

Worth noting for this clonotype: A much larger clone is a single base away; this may be a read error. This chain links TRBV12-3 or TRBV12-4 with TRBJ2-7, with a tentative D call TRBD1 (5 bases). Trimming pared 1 base from V and 7 bases from J, leaving 11 bases between. The CDR3 has 13 amino acids. CDR3 loop: CASSLGWGLEQYF. The CDR3 DNA sequence: TGTGCCAGCAGTTTAGGTTGGGGCCTAGAGCAGTACTTC.

The V gene is TRBV28, the J gene TRBJ1-5; D is unclear. The CDR3 is made up of 17 amino acids. Looked up from germline, CDR1 is MDHEN and CDR2 is SYDVKM. Trimming took 6 bases from V and 0 from J, leaving 18 bases between them. CDR3 loop: CASRTILISYSNQPQHF. In DNA, the CDR3 is TGTGCCAGCAGAACGATATTGATCTCTTATAGCAATCAGCCCCAGCATTTT.

This clonotype was counted between two and nine times. V is TRBV7-2 and J is TRBJ2-4; possible D gene TRBD1, 6 bases. This CDR3 spans 14 amino acids. Per germline, CDR1 SGHTA and CDR2 FQGNSA. Trimming removed 8 bases at V and 0 bases at J, with 11 bases between. Here the CDR3 reads CASGQNSAKNIQYF. The CDR3 bases are TGTGCCAGCGGACAGAATTCAGCCAAAAACATTCAGTACTTC.

The V gene is TRBV20-1, the J gene TRBJ2-2, with TRBD1 identical over 8 bases. The CDR3 runs 15 residues. The V gene's germline CDR1 is DFQATT and CDR2 SNEGSKA (reference sequence). V was pared by 4 bases and J by 4 bases, with 8 bases of the junction left unmatched. The CDR3, as DNA: TGCAGTGCTACGTCCAGGGGGCAAGGCACCGGGGAGCTGTTTTTT. Protein sequence: CSATSRGQGTGELFF.

The chain employs TRBV29-1 and TRBJ2-5; 8 bases are a match to TRBD2. CDR3 length equals 15 residues. Germline assignment: CDR1 SQVTM and CDR2 ANQGSEA. With 4 bases clipped from V and 3 bases from J, the junction kept 10 bases outside the gene matches. The DNA of the CDR3 is TGCAGCGTTGCCCCGGGCACTAGCGGTGAAGAGACCCAGTACTTC. This sequence encodes CSVAPGTSGEETQYF. The full variable domain, in which reference TRBV29-1 and TRBJ2-5 provide the parts outside the CDR3, is SAVISQKPSRDICQRGTSLTIQCQVDSQVTMMFWYRQQPGQSLTLIATANQGSEATYESGFVIDKFPISRPNLTFSTLTVSNMSPEDSSIYLCSVAPGTSGEETQYFGPGTRLLVL.

As for this clonotype: This may stem from a read error, because a much larger clone lies one nucleotide away. V gene TRBV11-2 combines with J gene TRBJ2-4, with D perhaps matching TRBD1 or TRBD2 (6 bases each). The J call may be wrong; the DNA end is better matched by TRBJ2-5. Germline V gene sequence: CDR1 SGHAT, CDR2 FQNNGV. CDR3 length equals 15 residues. CDR3 bases: TGTGCCAACAGCGATTATGTGGAGGGGGAAGAGACCCAGTACTTC. This codes for CANSDYVEGEETQYF.

This clonotype was observed a handful of times. The V and J genes are TRBV4-3 and TRBJ2-1; TRBD2 agrees at 8 bases. The CDR3 runs 18 residues. V was pared by 0 bases and J by 0 bases, with 7 bases of the junction left unmatched. Germline V CDR1 and CDR2: LGHNA, YSLEER. The CDR3 loop reads CASSQDAGGDVSYNEQFF. CDR3 coding DNA: TGCGCCAGCAGCCAAGATGCGGGGGGCGATGTCTCCTACAATGAGCAGTTCTTC.

In the case of this clonotype: A read error may be the cause here, since a much bigger clone is one base away. This chain links TRBV20-1 with TRBJ2-1; D may be TRBD1 or TRBD2 (6 bases each). This CDR3 contains 13 residues. Germline lookup yields CDR1 DFQATT and CDR2 SNEGSKA (reference sequence). For the CDR3, the DNA is TGCGGCCTAAGGGGGGCATCCTACAATGAGCAGTTCTTC. Its translation: CGLRGASYNEQFF.

This clonotype was picked up a small number of times. The rearrangement links TRBV4-1 to TRBJ2-4; D gene uncertain. V lost 0 bases to trimming and J lost 0 bases, with 9 bases between them. CDR3 length: 16 residues. Per the germline V gene, CDR1 is MGHRA and CDR2 is YSYEKL. Here the CDR3 reads CASSQEGFIAKNIQYF. DNA for the CDR3: TGCGCCAGCAGCCAAGAGGGATTTATAGCCAAAAACATTCAGTACTTC.

In its sample, this clonotype was seen a few times. The chain joins TRBV7-6 to TRBJ2-7, with D possibly being TRBD1 or TRBD2 (5 bases each). The germline V gene has CDR1 SGHVS and CDR2 FNYEAQ. V lost 5 bases and J 9 bases, leaving 11 bases between the germline ends. This CDR3 spans 11 amino acids. In nucleotides, the CDR3 is TGTGCCAGCAGCGCCGAGGGGTCGCAGTACTTC. It codes for CASSAEGSQYF.

This clonotype was picked up a small number of times. This chain links TRBV28 with TRBJ2-7; D may match TRBD1 or TRBD2 (5 bases each). The germline V gene encodes CDR1 MDHEN and CDR2 SYDVKM. The CDR3 covers 14 residues. V was shortened by 5 bases and J by 1 base, with 12 bases between the two germline ends. DNA of the CDR3: TGTGCCAGCAGTCGGGACGTCGGTTCCTACGAGCAGTACTTC. Its translation is CASSRDVGSYEQYF.